This TCR beta chain was captured by sequencing in a study of T cells in tumors after PD-1 blockade. Turning to the study itself: A subset received ongoing vismodegib 150 mg daily alongside anti-PD-1 therapy.

Data came from immunoSEQ multiplex PCR; TCRdb stores just in-frame clones and leaves some out. The table has around 45,000 clones, around four fifths seen once. Per the germline V gene, CDR1 is DFQATT and CDR2 is SNEGSKA (reference sequence). V shed 6 bases and J shed 7 bases, with 13 bases lying between them. This CDR3 has 11 amino acids. This clone was counted once. The sequence was collected from a human donor with advanced basal cell or squamous cell carcinoma (not recorded which). V usage is TRBV20-1 and J usage is TRBJ2-7; D gene uncertain. Source: PBMCs, taken before anti-PD-1 therapy. This chain's CDR3 is CSANVFGEQYF. The CDR3 DNA follows: TGCAGTGCAAATGTGTTCGGTGAGCAGTACTTC.